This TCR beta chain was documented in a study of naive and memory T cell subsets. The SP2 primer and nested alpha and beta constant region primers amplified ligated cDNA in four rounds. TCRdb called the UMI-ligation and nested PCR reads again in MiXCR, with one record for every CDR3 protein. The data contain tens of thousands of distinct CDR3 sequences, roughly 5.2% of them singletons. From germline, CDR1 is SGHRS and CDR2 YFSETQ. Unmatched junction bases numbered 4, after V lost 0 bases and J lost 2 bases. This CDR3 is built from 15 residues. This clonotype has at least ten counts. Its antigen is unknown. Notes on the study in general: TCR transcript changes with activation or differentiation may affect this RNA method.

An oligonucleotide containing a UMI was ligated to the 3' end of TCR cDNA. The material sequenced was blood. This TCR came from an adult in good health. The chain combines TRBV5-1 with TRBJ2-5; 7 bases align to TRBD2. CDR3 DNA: TGCGCCAGCAGCTTGGGGGCGGGAGTTCAAGAGACCCAGTACTTC. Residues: CASSLGAGVQETQYF.